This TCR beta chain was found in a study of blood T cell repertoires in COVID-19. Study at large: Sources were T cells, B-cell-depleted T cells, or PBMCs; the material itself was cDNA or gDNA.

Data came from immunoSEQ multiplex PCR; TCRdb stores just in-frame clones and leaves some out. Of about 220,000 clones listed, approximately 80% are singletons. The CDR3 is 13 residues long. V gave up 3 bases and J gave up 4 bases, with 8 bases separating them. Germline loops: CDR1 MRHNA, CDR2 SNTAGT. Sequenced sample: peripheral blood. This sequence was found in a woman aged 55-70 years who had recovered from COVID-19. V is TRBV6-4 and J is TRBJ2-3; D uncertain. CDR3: CASSESLADTQYF. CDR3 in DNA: TGTGCCAGCAGTGAAAGTCTAGCAGATACGCAGTATTTT.